This TCR beta chain was observed in a study of CD8 T cells in Susac syndrome. V lost 4 bases to trimming and J lost 6 bases, with 19 bases between them. The CDR3 covers 14 residues. Germline V gene data show CDR1 as DFQATT and CDR2 as SNEGSKA (reference sequence). For this clonotype: The antigen is unknown.

CD8+ and CD4+ T cells from blood underwent TCR beta sequencing, which was carried out in a high-throughput format. The multiple sclerosis controls, all treatment-naive patients, had relapsing-remitting disease that was stable or active. RNA was extracted with the RNeasy kit, and a quantity of roughly 0.5 to 1 ug was reverse transcribed using random hexamers. Amplification of TCR beta CDR3 used immunoSEQ multiplex PCR across 54 Vbeta and 13 Jbeta. MiXCR was run by TCRdb on the immunoSEQ multiplex PCR reads, yielding one entry per CDR3 protein. The table records about 250,000 distinct CDR3 sequences, 93% of them present only once. Study findings and constraints: The study's TCR sequencing and HLA analysis drew on a certain number of individuals. That number was acknowledged as relatively small.

This chain links TRBV20-1 with TRBJ2-7; D possibly corresponds to TRBD2 (7 bases). This receptor was identified in a human donor with multiple sclerosis. The sequenced sample was CD4+ T cells from PBMCs. CDR3 in amino acids: CSATRSVGGAEQYF. The CDR3 nucleotides are TGCAGTGCTACCCGCTCTGTTGGGGGGGCCGAGCAGTACTTC.